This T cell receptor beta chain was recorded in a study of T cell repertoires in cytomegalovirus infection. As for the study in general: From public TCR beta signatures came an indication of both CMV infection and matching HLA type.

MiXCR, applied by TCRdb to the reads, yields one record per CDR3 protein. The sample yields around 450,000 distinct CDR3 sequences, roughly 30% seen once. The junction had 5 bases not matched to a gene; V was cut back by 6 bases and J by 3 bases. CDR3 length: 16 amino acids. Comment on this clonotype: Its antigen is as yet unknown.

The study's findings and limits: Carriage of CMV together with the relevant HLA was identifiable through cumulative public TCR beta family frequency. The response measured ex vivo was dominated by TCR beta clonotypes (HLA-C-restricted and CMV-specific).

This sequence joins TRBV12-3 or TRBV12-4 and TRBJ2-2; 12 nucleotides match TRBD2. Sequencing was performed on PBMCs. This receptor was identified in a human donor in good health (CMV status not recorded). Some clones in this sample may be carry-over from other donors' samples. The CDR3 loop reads CASRPLAGGDTGELFF. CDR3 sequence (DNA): TGTGCCAGCAGACCACTAGCGGGGGGTGACACCGGGGAGCTGTTTTTT.